This T cell receptor beta chain is from a study of PD-1 blockade in classical Hodgkin lymphoma. Study outcomes and limitations: Nivolumab starters within 1 year of ASCT were excluded. According to reports, newly diagnosed patients had lower baseline TCR diversity than healthy donors, and relapsed/refractory patients had lower baseline TCR diversity still. Possibly reflecting disease activity or prior therapy, repertoire differences have causes that remain undefined.

As regards this clone: Its matching antigen is unknown.

Germline V gives CDR1 SGHTA, CDR2 FQGNSA. Trimming pared 4 bases from V and 0 bases from J, leaving 11 bases between. The CDR3 has 15 amino acids. Some clones are missing from TCRdb's copy, which holds only in-frame ones; the method was immunoSEQ multiplex PCR. The sample yields 95,000 to 100,000 clones, roughly 91% seen once. Each of the patients experienced relapse following autologous stem cell transplantation, and their brentuximab vedotin exposure differed. The study recorded best responses of complete response, partial response or progressive disease. The TCR originated in a human donor with classical Hodgkin lymphoma. This specimen was peripheral blood mononuclear cells (PBMCs), taken before the second cycle of nivolumab. V is TRBV7-2 and J is TRBJ2-3; tentatively, D is TRBD2 (5 bases). CDR3 sequence reads: CASSSAGVSTDTQYF. In DNA, the CDR3 is TGTGCCAGCAGCTCAGCCGGGGTTAGCACAGATACGCAGTATTTT.